This TCR beta chain was identified in a study of monozygotic twins with inflammatory bowel disease. Overall study results and limits: The existence of one strong signal or clonotype linked to IBD lacked support.

As regards this clonotype: Antigen unknown.

The CDR3 has 15 residues. The germline V gene encodes CDR1 SGHVS and CDR2 FQNEAQ. Per sample, reverse transcription was split into eight reactions. Researchers put TCRalpha and TCRbeta cDNA through two nested PCRs lasting about 17 and 10 cycles. From the 5' RACE reads, TCRdb lists one entry per CDR3 protein and no DNA. The listing contains around 100,000 distinct CDR3 sequences. Each donor gave around 2.5 ml of peripheral blood. The clonotype was recovered from a human donor with ulcerative colitis or Crohn's disease, or a healthy co-twin of an affected twin (not recorded which). The chain recombines TRBV7-8 with TRBJ2-7; the TRBD2 assignment by TCRdb is unverifiable without DNA. The sample was blood. The CDR3 loop reads CASSLAETGGVEQYF.